Listed below are T cell receptor beta chains from one sample, sequenced in a study of blood T cells in healthy people across ages. A single record per CDR3 protein comes from TCRdb applying MiXCR to the 5' RACE reads. The table records about 2 million distinct CDR3 sequences, less than 50% of them present only once. The sample taken for sequencing was blood. The origin of the receptors is a woman aged 40 to 50 in good health. CDR3s include the opening cysteine and the closing phenylalanine or tryptophan. The order of the fields is clone size, D gene, J gene, V gene, CDR3 DNA, CDR3 protein. A D gene is named only where the DNA matches it firmly. Some rows have no size entry. The others give once, few or many, or a class for an expanded clone.

NA,NA,TRBJ1-1,TRBV7-2,TGTGCCAGCAGCGATCGGACCGGGGAGGAAGCTTTCTTT,CASSDRTGEEAFF
NA,NA,TRBJ2-1,TRBV28,TGTGCCAGCAGTCCTACTTCTTCGGGCTCCTACAATGAGCAGTTCTTC,CASSPTSSGSYNEQFF
NA,TRBD2,TRBJ2-1,TRBV10-3,TGTGCCATCAGTGAACCTACTGGCGGGGGATACAATGAGCAGTTCTTC,CAISEPTGGGYNEQFF
NA,TRBD1,TRBJ2-7,TRBV7-2,TGTGCCAGCAGCTCGGGACAGCAATACGAGCAGTACTTC,CASSSGQQYEQYF
NA,NA,TRBJ2-5,TRBV6-2/TRBV6-3,TGTGCCAGCAGAGACAGTCAGGCCCAGTACTTC,CASRDSQAQYF
NA,TRBD1,TRBJ2-6,TRBV6-5,TGTGCCAGCAGTTCCAGGGGGATGGACTCTGGGGCCAACGTCCTGACTTTC,CASSSRGMDSGANVLTF
NA,TRBD1,TRBJ1-5,TRBV6-6,TGTGCCAGCATAGGGGGCCGCCAGCCCCAGCATTTT,CASIGGRQPQHF
NA,NA,TRBJ2-3,TRBV20-1,TGCAGTGCTATGCCGGGACTGACCACAGATACGCAGTATTTT,CSAMPGLTTDTQYF
NA,NA,TRBJ1-1,TRBV6-2/TRBV6-3,TGTGCCAGCAGCCTCCCACTGGGACGGAACACTGAAGCTTTCTTT,CASSLPLGRNTEAFF
NA,TRBD1,TRBJ2-5,TRBV20-1,TGCAGTGCTGACCCCGGGACAGGGAAAGAGACCCAGTACTTC,CSADPGTGKETQYF
NA,TRBD2,TRBJ2-3,TRBV20-1,TGCAGTGCTAGCGGGGGGGCGACCTTCGCGAGAGATACGCAGTATTTT,CSASGGATFARDTQYF
NA,TRBD1,TRBJ2-7,TRBV11-1,TGTGCCAGCAGCTTCCAACCGTCCGGGACAGGGAACGTCTACGAGCAGTACTTC,CASSFQPSGTGNVYEQYF
NA,TRBD1,TRBJ1-2,TRBV7-2,TGTACCAGCAGCTCAACAGGGGTTGTTGGCTACACCTTC,CTSSSTGVVGYTF
NA,TRBD1,TRBJ1-2,TRBV4-2,TGTGCCAGCAGCCAAGCGACAGGGGTTTACTATGGCTACACCTTC,CASSQATGVYYGYTF
few,TRBD2,TRBJ2-7,TRBV20-1,TGCAGTGCGGAGAACGGGGGGGCGTACGAGCAGTACTTC,CSAENGGAYEQYF
few,TRBD2,TRBJ2-1,TRBV3-1,TGTGCCAGCAGCCAAGGACTAGCGGGGGGGAGGTACAATGAGCAGTTCTTC,CASSQGLAGGRYNEQFF
once,NA,TRBJ1-6,TRBV25-1,TGTGCCAGCAGTGAAGAAGGATCACCCCTCCACTTT,CASSEEGSPLHF
NA,TRBD2,TRBJ2-1,TRBV12-5,TGTGCTAGTGGTTTGGTACGGGGCGGGGGCTCCTACAATGAGCAGTTCTTC,CASGLVRGGGSYNEQFF
NA,NA,TRBJ2-7,TRBV7-6,TGTGCCAGCAGCTCGGCTAAGGGGTCCTACGAGCAGTACTTC,CASSSAKGSYEQYF
NA,NA,TRBJ2-7,TRBV2,TGTGCCAGTATAAGGGACAATTTACGGGAGCAGTACTTC,CASIRDNLREQYF
once,NA,TRBJ1-5,TRBV20-1,TGCAGTGCGATCCCCGCCGGGGCAGACTTTAATAGCAATCAGCCCCAGCATTTT,CSAIPAGADFNSNQPQHF
few,NA,TRBJ2-1,TRBV12-3/TRBV12-4,TGTGCCGTGGGGCGGACGCCTGAGCAGTTCTTC,CAVGRTPEQFF
NA,TRBD1,TRBJ2-7,TRBV28,TGTGCCAGCAGTTTTACGTTGGTTGGGGACAGCTCCTACGAGCAGTACTTC,CASSFTLVGDSSYEQYF
NA,NA,TRBJ2-1,TRBV20-1,TGCAGTGCTAGAGTCGGGTTCGCCTACAATGAGCAGTTCTTC,CSARVGFAYNEQFF
NA,NA,TRBJ2-1,TRBV7-2,TGTGCCAGCACCTTACTAGGTGAGCAGTTCTTC,CASTLLGEQFF
NA,NA,TRBJ1-4,TRBV7-2,TGTGCCAGCAGCTTAGATTGGGCCTCTGCGACGGGGAAACTGTTTTTT,CASSLDWASATGKLFF
few,NA,TRBJ2-4,TRBV28,TGTGCCAGCAGTTCGGCCTCAAATCTAGCCAAAAACATTCAGTACTTC,CASSSASNLAKNIQYF
NA,TRBD1,TRBJ2-7,TRBV6-5,TGTGCCAGCTTCGTACGTCAGGGGGAAGCCTACGAGCAGTACTTC,CASFVRQGEAYEQYF
NA,NA,TRBJ2-3,TRBV18,TGTGCCAGCTCACCTATTGCGGGGACCACAGATACGCAGTATTTT,CASSPIAGTTDTQYF